One sample yielded the 10 T cell receptor beta chains listed below, sequenced in a study of sequential checkpoint blockade in melanoma. Documented treatment: randomized to nivolumab then ipilimumab (arm A) or the reverse (arm B). The method was immunoSEQ multiplex PCR; TCRdb's version includes in-frame clones alone and lacks a portion of them. Altogether about 21,000 clones are present, roughly 30% being singletons, with the ten largest covering 6.7%. The starting material was tumor tissue (inferred from file names), obtained from a patient given nivolumab and ipilimumab in sequence. Receptors originate from a human donor with melanoma.

The chain employs TRBV19 and TRBJ2-5, with D possibly being TRBD2 (6 bases). The V gene lost 7 bases and the J gene lost 3 bases, with 18 bases spanning the gap. The CDR3 extends over 15 amino acids. The germline CDR1 and CDR2 sequences are LNHDA and SQIVND (reference sequence). The CDR3 sequence is CASKVGEGGEETQYF. The CDR3 DNA sequence: TGTGCCAGTAAGGTCGGCGAAGGAGGGGAAGAGACCCAGTACTTC.

This clone is categorized as medium-sized. This chain joins TRBV11-3 and TRBJ1-1; 7 positions match TRBD1. The junction had 9 bases not matched to a gene; V was cut back by 5 bases and J by 0 bases. Per the germline V gene, CDR1 is SGHNT and CDR2 is YENEEA. The CDR3 is made up of 16 amino acids. As DNA, the CDR3 is TGTGCCAGCAGCCCAGGGGGAGCTATCATGAACACTGAAGCTTTCTTT. The encoded protein is CASSPGGAIMNTEAFF. Combining the CDR3 with reference TRBV11-3 and TRBJ1-1 gives the whole variable domain EAGVVQSPRYKIIEKKQPVAFWCNPISGHNTLYWYLQNLGQGPELLIRYENEEAVDDSQLPKDRFSAERLKGVDSTLKIQPAELGDSAVYLCASSPGGAIMNTEAFFGQGTRLTVV.

This chain uses TRBV19 with TRBJ2-1; unclear D gene. The germline CDR1 and CDR2 sequences are LNHDA and SQIVND (reference sequence). The germline V and J ends were trimmed by 6 bases and 0 bases, with 6 bases remaining between them. The CDR3 sequence is 13 residues long. CDR3 protein: CASSLSSYNEQFF. CDR3 nucleotide sequence: TGTGCCAGTAGCCTTAGCTCCTACAATGAGCAGTTCTTC.

The chain joins TRBV9 to TRBJ1-2; possibly TRBD1 for D (6 bases). This CDR3 spans 15 amino acids. V lost 8 bases, J lost 5 bases, and 22 bases lay in between. Per germline, CDR1 SGDLS and CDR2 YYNGEE. The CDR3: CASSIDRDNRYGYTF. The CDR3, as DNA: TGTGCCAGTTCAATAGACCGGGACAATAGGTATGGCTACACCTTC.

V is TRBV28 and J is TRBJ2-3; 14 bases map to TRBD2. This CDR3 comprises 19 residues. The ends lost 3 bases at V and 0 bases at J; junction bases unmatched: 8. Per germline, CDR1 MDHEN and CDR2 SYDVKM. CDR3 amino acids: CASSFTGLAGALSTDTQYF. CDR3 sequence (DNA): TGTGCCAGCAGTTTTACGGGACTAGCGGGAGCTTTAAGCACAGATACGCAGTATTTT.

V is TRBV5-1 and J is TRBJ2-1, with D possibly being TRBD1 (5 bases). V lost 0 bases to trimming and J lost 2 bases, with 9 bases between them. Germline assignment: CDR1 SGHRS and CDR2 YFSETQ. The CDR3 is made up of 15 amino acids. The CDR3: CASSLVWGPYNEQFF. In DNA form, the CDR3 reads TGCGCCAGCAGCTTGGTATGGGGCCCCTACAATGAGCAGTTCTTC.

The rearrangement joins TRBV19 to TRBJ1-5; D is undetermined. The CDR3 has 13 residues. Germline-derived CDR1 and CDR2 are LNHDA and SQIVND (reference sequence). The V end was cut by 3 bases, the J end by 5 bases, with 8 bases between. The CDR3 loop is CASSIDSYQPQHF. The CDR3 DNA sequence: TGTGCCAGTAGTATTGACTCCTATCAGCCCCAGCATTTT.

The table lists this clone with a few counts. The chain links TRBV10-3 to TRBJ1-1, with D uncertain. The length of the CDR3 is 15 residues. CDR1 ENHRY and CDR2 SYGVKD come from the germline V gene. Trimming cost V 2 bases and J 0 bases, with 10 bases left between them. CDR3: CAISERRELNTEAFF. The DNA of the CDR3 is TGTGCCATCAGTGAGAGACGGGAATTGAACACTGAAGCTTTCTTT.

This clone has only a few counts. This chain connects TRBV11-3 to TRBJ2-5, with TRBD2 matching 9 bases. The CDR3 spans 15 residues. V dropped 5 bases and J dropped 3; count of bases not matched to a gene: 7. Germline CDR1 is SGHNT and CDR2 is YENEEA. The CDR3 loop reads CASSGPQREEETQYF. Written as DNA, the CDR3 is TGTGCCAGCAGCGGGCCGCAGCGGGAGGAAGAGACCCAGTACTTC.

The chain has TRBV11-3 and TRBJ2-7; 8 bases map to TRBD1. With V trimmed by 3 bases and J by 2 bases, 3 bases remained unmatched. The germline CDR1 and CDR2 sequences are SGHNT and YENEEA. CDR3 size: 14 residues. DNA of the CDR3: TGTGCCAGCAGCTTGCGGGACAGGACCTACGAGCAGTACTTC. Encoded protein: CASSLRDRTYEQYF.